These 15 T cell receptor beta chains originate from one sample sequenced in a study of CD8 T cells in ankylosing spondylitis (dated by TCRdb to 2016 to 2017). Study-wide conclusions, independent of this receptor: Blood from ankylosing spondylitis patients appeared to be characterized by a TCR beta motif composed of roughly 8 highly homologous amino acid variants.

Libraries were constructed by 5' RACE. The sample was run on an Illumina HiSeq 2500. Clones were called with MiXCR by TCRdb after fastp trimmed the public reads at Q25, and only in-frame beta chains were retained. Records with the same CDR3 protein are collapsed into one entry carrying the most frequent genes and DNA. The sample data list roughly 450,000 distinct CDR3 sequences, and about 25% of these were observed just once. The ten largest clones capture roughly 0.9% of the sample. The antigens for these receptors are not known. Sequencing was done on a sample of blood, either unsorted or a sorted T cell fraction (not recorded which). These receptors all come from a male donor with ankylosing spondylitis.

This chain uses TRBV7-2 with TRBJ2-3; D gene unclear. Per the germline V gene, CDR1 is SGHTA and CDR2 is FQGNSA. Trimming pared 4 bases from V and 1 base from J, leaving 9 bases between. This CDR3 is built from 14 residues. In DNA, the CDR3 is TGTGCCAGCAGCTACGGGCCCGGCACAGATACGCAGTATTTT. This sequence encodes CASSYGPGTDTQYF.

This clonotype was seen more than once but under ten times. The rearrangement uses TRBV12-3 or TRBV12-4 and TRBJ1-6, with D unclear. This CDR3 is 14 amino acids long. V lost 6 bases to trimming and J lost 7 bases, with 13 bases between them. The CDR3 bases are TGTGCCAGCAGGGGGTATCCGGGGAATTCACCCCTCCACTTT. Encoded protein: CASRGYPGNSPLHF.

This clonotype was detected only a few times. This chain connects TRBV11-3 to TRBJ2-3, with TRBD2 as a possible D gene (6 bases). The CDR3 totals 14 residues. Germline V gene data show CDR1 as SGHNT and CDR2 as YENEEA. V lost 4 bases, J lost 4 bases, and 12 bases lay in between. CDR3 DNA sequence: TGTGCCAGCAGCTCAGTTCCGGGAGCAGATACGCAGTATTTT. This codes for CASSSVPGADTQYF. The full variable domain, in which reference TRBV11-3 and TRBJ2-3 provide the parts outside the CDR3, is EAGVVQSPRYKIIEKKQPVAFWCNPISGHNTLYWYLQNLGQGPELLIRYENEEAVDDSQLPKDRFSAERLKGVDSTLKIQPAELGDSAVYLCASSSVPGADTQYFGPGTRLTVL.

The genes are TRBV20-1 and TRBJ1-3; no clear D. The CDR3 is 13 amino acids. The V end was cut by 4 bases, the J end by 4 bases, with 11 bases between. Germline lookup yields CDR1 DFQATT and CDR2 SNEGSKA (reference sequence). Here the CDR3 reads CSAIYSTGNTIYF. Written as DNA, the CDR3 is TGCAGTGCTATTTACAGTACCGGAAACACCATATATTTT.

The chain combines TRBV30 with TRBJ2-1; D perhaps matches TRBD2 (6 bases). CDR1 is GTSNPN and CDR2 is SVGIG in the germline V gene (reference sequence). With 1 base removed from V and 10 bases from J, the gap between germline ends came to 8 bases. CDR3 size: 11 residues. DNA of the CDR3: TGTGCCTGGAGTGGCGGGGTCGAGCAGTTCTTC. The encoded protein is CAWSGGVEQFF.

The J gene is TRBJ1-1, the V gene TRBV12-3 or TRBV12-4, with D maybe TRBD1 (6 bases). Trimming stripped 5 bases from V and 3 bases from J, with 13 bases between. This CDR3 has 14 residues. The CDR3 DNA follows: TGTGCCAGCAGTCCCGGACAGATCTACACTGAAGCTTTCTTT. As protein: CASSPGQIYTEAFF.

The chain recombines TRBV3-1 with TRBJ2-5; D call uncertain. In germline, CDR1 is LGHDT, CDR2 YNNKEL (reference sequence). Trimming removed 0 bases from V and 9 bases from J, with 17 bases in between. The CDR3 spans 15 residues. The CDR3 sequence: CASSQEPDPKKAQYF. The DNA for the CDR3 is TGTGCCAGCAGCCAAGAACCCGACCCCAAGAAGGCCCAGTACTTC.

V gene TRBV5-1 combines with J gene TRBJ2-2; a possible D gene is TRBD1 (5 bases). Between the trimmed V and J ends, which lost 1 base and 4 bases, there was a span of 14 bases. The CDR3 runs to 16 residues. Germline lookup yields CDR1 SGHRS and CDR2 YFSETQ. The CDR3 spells CASSLKGEVGTGELFF. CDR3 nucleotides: TGCGCCAGCAGCTTGAAAGGGGAAGTAGGCACCGGGGAGCTGTTTTTT.

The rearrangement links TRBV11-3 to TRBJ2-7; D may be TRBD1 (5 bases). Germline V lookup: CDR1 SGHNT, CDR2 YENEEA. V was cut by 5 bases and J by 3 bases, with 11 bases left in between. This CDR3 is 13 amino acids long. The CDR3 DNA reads TGTGCCAGCAGCCCTACTGACAGCTACGAGCAGTACTTC. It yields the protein CASSPTDSYEQYF.

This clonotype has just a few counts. Written as DNA, the CDR3 is TGTGCCAGCAGCGTAGTACGGGGAGAGGCATCCTACGAGCAGTACGTC. This encodes CASSVVRGEASYEQYV. The chain combines TRBV9 with TRBJ2-7, with D tentatively TRBD2 (5 bases). The length of the CDR3 is 16 residues. Germline CDR1 and CDR2: SGDLS and YYNGEE. The V and J ends lost 0 bases and 1 base respectively, with 14 bases between them.

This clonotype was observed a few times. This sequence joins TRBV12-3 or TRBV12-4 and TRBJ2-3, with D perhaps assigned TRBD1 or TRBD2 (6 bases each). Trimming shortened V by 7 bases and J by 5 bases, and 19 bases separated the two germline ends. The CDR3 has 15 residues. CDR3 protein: CASTLTGGQGDTQYF. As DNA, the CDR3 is TGTGCCAGCACCTTAACCGGGGGCCAGGGAGATACGCAGTATTTT.

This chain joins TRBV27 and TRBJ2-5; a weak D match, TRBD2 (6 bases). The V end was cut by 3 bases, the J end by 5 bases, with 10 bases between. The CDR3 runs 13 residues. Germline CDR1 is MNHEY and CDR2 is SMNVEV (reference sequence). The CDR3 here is CASSFAGRETQYF. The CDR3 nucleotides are TGTGCCAGCAGTTTCGCGGGGAGGGAGACCCAGTACTTC.

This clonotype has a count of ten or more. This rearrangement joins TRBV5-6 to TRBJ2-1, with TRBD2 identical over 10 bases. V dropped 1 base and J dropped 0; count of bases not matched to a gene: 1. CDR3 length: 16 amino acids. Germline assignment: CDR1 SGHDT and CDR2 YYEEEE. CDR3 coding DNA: TGTGCCAGCAGCTTGAGACTAGCGGGCTCCTACAATGAGCAGTTCTTC. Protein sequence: CASSLRLAGSYNEQFF.

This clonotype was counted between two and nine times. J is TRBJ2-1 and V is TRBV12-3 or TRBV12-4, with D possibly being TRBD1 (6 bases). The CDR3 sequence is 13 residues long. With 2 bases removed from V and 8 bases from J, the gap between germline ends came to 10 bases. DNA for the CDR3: TGTGCCAGCAGTTTAACAGGGTCGGATGAGCAGTTCTTC. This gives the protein CASSLTGSDEQFF.

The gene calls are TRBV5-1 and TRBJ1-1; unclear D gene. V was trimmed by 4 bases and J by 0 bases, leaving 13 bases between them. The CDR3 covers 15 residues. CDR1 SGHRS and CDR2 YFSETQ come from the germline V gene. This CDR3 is CASSASGRMNTEAFF. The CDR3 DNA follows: TGCGCCAGCAGCGCTTCAGGACGGATGAACACTGAAGCTTTCTTT.